The next 5 T cell receptor beta chains were all read from a single sample in a study of T cell changes during pregnancy in multiple sclerosis. Measured with immunoSEQ multiplex PCR; TCRdb has only the in-frame clones, and not every one. This table holds roughly 59,000 clones, about 93% found once. The sequencing used CD8+ T cells from peripheral blood mononuclear cells, collected in the second trimester of pregnancy. The receptors were gathered from a female donor with multiple sclerosis, enrolled in a pregnancy study.

The chain combines TRBV30 with TRBJ1-5, with TRBD1 as a possible D gene (5 bases). Germline V gene data show CDR1 as GTSNPN and CDR2 as SVGIG (reference sequence). The CDR3 sequence is 14 residues long. The V end lost 4 bases, the J end lost 5 bases, and 15 bases lay between the germline ends. In DNA, the CDR3 is TGTGCCTGGAATGGGGGGTCTTGGGATCAGCCCCAGCATTTT. It codes for CAWNGGSWDQPQHF.

The rearrangement uses TRBV30 and TRBJ2-1, with D possibly being TRBD2 (7 bases). Trimming took off 3 bases at V and 8 bases at J, with 14 bases between the two ends. The CDR3 extends over 13 amino acids. CDR1 is GTSNPN and CDR2 is SVGIG in the germline V gene (reference sequence). The CDR3 bases are TGTGCCTGGAGCCTAGGCGGGGGCGATGAGCAGTTCTTC. Protein product: CAWSLGGGDEQFF.

The chain joins TRBV5-1 to TRBJ1-2, with D tentatively TRBD1 (6 bases). Per germline, CDR1 SGHRS and CDR2 YFSETQ. There are 14 residues in the CDR3. Trimming left V 2 bases short and J 0 bases short, with 8 bases between. The chain's CDR3 is CASSLWTANYGYTF. The CDR3, as DNA: TGCGCCAGCAGCTTATGGACAGCTAACTATGGCTACACCTTC.

The chain is built from TRBV9 and TRBJ2-7; TRBD2 matches 10 bases. The CDR3 is 14 residues long. Germline values: CDR1 SGDLS, CDR2 YYNGEE. V gave up 3 bases and J gave up 3 bases; unmatched junction bases: 3. The DNA for the CDR3 is TGTGCCAGCAGCGGAGCGGGAGGGTTCTACGAGCAGTACTTC. Its translation: CASSGAGGFYEQYF.

The V gene is TRBV6-5, the J gene TRBJ2-2; 7 bases map to TRBD1. CDR3 length equals 12 residues. CDR1 and CDR2 (germline): MNHEY, SVGAGI. The V and J ends lost 6 bases and 9 bases, in that order; junction bases with no gene match: 4. CDR3 sequence reads: CASSQTGRELFF. The CDR3 DNA sequence: TGTGCCAGCAGCCAGACAGGGAGGGAGCTGTTTTTT.